The 14 T cell receptor beta chains given below trace back to one sample, sequenced in a study of blood T cells in healthy people across ages. Alongside a J-beta primer mix, a sample-barcoded 5' primer served in a second PCR lasting roughly 6 to 11 cycles. TCRdb fed the 5' RACE reads into MiXCR, producing one record per CDR3 protein. Of 1.4 million or so distinct CDR3 sequences in the sample, approximately 43% were seen once. The sample was blood. These receptors were collected from a woman between 18 and 29 years old in good health.

The rearrangement uses TRBV6-6 and TRBJ1-1; D unresolved. The V gene's germline CDR1 is MNHNY and CDR2 SVGAGI (reference sequence). V gave up 1 base and J gave up 0 bases, with 6 bases separating them. The CDR3 has 14 amino acids. CDR3 nucleotides: TGTGCCAGCAGTTACTGGGGTATGAACACTGAAGCTTTCTTT. Protein sequence: CASSYWGMNTEAFF.

This chain links TRBV5-1 with TRBJ1-4; maybe TRBD1 (5 bases). Germline CDR1 is SGHRS and CDR2 is YFSETQ. The CDR3 is 15 amino acids. The germline V and J ends were trimmed by 4 bases and 0 bases, with 10 bases remaining between them. This CDR3 reads CASSRMGATNEKLFF. CDR3 coding DNA: TGCGCCAGCAGCAGGATGGGGGCAACTAATGAAAAACTGTTTTTT.

CDR3 sequence reads: CASSPYTGGGYEQYF. As DNA, the CDR3 is TGCGCCAGCAGCCCCTATACAGGGGGCGGCTACGAGCAGTACTTC. This chain links TRBV4-1 with TRBJ2-7; TRBD1 aligns across 9 bases. Germline V gene data show CDR1 as MGHRA and CDR2 as YSYEKL. V gave up 4 bases and J gave up 3 bases; unmatched junction bases: 7. The CDR3 sequence is 15 residues long.

The rearrangement links TRBV28 to TRBJ2-4; D may be TRBD1 or TRBD2 (5 bases each). CDR1 is MDHEN, CDR2 SYDVKM, per germline. The CDR3 consists of 12 residues. Trimming pared 6 bases from V and 13 bases from J, leaving 16 bases between. CDR3 nucleotide sequence: TGTGCCAGCAGGCGTCTGGGGGAAGGGCAGTACTTC. It translates to CASRRLGEGQYF.

This clonotype was counted between two and nine times. The genes are TRBV20-1 and TRBJ1-5, with TRBD1 as a possible D gene (5 bases). Trimming removed 0 bases at V and 5 bases at J, with 26 bases between. This CDR3 has 19 residues. Germline V CDR1 and CDR2: DFQATT, SNEGSKA (reference sequence). The CDR3 reads CSARDLEDLGRENDQPQHF. CDR3 coding DNA: TGCAGTGCTAGAGATCTGGAGGACCTGGGCAGGGAGAACGATCAGCCCCAGCATTTT.

The chain uses TRBV10-3 and TRBJ2-5, with 7 bases identical to TRBD1. The ends lost 3 bases at V and 2 bases at J; junction bases unmatched: 3. Germline CDR1 reads ENHRY; CDR2 reads SYGVKD. This CDR3 contains 14 residues. The CDR3 spells CAISDSDRQETQYF. The CDR3 coding sequence is TGTGCCATCAGTGATTCGGACAGGCAAGAGACCCAGTACTTC.

This clonotype was observed many times. The chain couples TRBV12-3 or TRBV12-4 to TRBJ1-1; D unclear. The CDR3 covers 12 residues. Trimming pared 7 bases from V and 4 bases from J, leaving 10 bases between. CDR3 bases: TGTGCCAGCACCACGGACGGCACTGAAGCTTTCTTT. Its protein is CASTTDGTEAFF.

J is TRBJ1-4 and V is TRBV5-1; D possibly corresponds to TRBD1 (5 bases). V dropped 1 base and J dropped 7 bases, with 17 bases sitting between them. This CDR3 has 16 residues. CDR1 is SGHRS, CDR2 YFSETQ, per germline. CDR3 coding DNA: TGCGCCAGCAGCTTGAGACCACAGGAGAGTGGTGAAAAACTGTTTTTT. The encoded protein is CASSLRPQESGEKLFF.

The count of this clonotype is one. The chain couples TRBV5-6 to TRBJ1-1; D unresolved. The CDR3 loop spans 15 amino acids. Trimming cost V 0 bases and J 3 bases, with 12 bases left between them. Germline CDR1 and CDR2: SGHDT and YYEEEE. The CDR3 loop is CASSLVWSVDTEAFF. The CDR3 DNA reads TGTGCCAGCAGCTTGGTGTGGTCGGTGGACACTGAAGCTTTCTTT.

The V call is TRBV19, the J call TRBJ2-1; D is ambiguous. Trimming cost V 0 bases and J 6 bases, with 12 bases left between them. The CDR3 has 15 amino acids. Germline V gives CDR1 LNHDA, CDR2 SQIVND (reference sequence). CDR3 sequence: CASSIDTRMGNEQFF. The CDR3 DNA reads TGTGCCAGTAGTATAGATACGAGGATGGGCAATGAGCAGTTCTTC.

Turning to this clonotype: A much more abundant neighbour one base away suggests this may be a read error. The V gene is TRBV29-1, the J gene TRBJ2-7, with D unclear. From germline, CDR1 is SQVTM and CDR2 ANQGSEA. The germline V and J ends were trimmed by 5 bases and 5 bases, with 13 bases remaining between them. The CDR3 spans 12 residues. The CDR3 DNA reads as TGCAGCGTTCTGTGGGGTAGCAACGAGCAGTACTTC. This gives the protein CSVLWGSNEQYF.

This chain joins TRBV12-5 and TRBJ2-1, with D tentatively TRBD2 (6 bases). The J call is doubtful: the DNA matches TRBJ2-7 better. This CDR3 is 13 amino acids long. Germline CDR1 LGHNT, CDR2 FRNRAP. This CDR3 is CASARDLDNEQYF. As DNA, the CDR3 is TGTGCTAGTGCCCGGGACTTGGACAATGAGCAGTACTTC.

This chain uses TRBV28 with TRBJ1-4; TRBD1 agrees at 7 bases. In germline, CDR1 is MDHEN, CDR2 SYDVKM. The CDR3 loop spans 14 amino acids. The ends lost 3 bases at V and 8 bases at J; junction bases unmatched: 6. The CDR3 region is CASSFVGQNEKLFF. The CDR3, as DNA: TGTGCCAGCAGTTTTGTGGGACAGAACGAAAAACTGTTTTTT.

This clonotype was counted a few times. J is TRBJ2-1 and V is TRBV20-1, with 9 bases identical to TRBD2. The CDR3 has 17 amino acids. After removal of 0 bases from V and 4 bases from J, the junction contained 10 bases not matched to a gene. Germline lookup yields CDR1 DFQATT and CDR2 SNEGSKA (reference sequence). CDR3 sequence: CSARDRAGGFRYNEQFF. The CDR3 DNA is TGCAGTGCTAGAGATCGCGCGGGAGGGTTTCGGTACAATGAGCAGTTCTTC.